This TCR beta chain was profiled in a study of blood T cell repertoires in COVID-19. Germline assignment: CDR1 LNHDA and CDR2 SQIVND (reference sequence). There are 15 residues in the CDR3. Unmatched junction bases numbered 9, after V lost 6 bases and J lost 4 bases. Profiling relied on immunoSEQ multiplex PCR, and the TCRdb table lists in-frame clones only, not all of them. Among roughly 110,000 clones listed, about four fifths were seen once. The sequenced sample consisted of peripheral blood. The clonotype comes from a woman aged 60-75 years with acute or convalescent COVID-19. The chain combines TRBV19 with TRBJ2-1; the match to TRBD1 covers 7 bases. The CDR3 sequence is CASRRDSSLYNEQFF. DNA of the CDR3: TGTGCCAGTAGGAGGGACAGTAGTTTATACAATGAGCAGTTCTTC.